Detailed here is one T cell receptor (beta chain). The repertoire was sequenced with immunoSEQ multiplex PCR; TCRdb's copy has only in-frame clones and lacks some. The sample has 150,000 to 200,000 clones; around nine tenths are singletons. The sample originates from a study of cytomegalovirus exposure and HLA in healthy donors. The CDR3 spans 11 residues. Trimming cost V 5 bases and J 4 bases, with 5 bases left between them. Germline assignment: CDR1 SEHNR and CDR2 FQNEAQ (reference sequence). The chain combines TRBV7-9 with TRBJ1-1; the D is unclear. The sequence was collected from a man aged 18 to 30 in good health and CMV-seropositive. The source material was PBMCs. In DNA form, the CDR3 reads TGTGCCAGCAGCACGGGCACTGAAGCTTTCTTT. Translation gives CASSTGTEAFF.